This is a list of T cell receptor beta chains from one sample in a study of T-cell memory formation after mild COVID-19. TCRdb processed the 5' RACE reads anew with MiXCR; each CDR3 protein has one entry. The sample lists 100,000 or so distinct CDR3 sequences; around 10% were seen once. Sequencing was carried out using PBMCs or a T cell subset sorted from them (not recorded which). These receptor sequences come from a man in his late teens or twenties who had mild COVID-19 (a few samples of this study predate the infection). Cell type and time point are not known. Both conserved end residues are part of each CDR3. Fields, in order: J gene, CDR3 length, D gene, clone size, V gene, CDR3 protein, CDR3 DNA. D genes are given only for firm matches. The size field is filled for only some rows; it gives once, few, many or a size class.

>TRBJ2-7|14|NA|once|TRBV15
CATSAVGTHYEQYF
TGTGCCACCAGTGCGGTAGGTACACATTACGAGCAGTACTTC
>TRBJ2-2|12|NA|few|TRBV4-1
CASSQGSLGLFF
TGCGCCAGCAGCCAAGGGTCGCTCGGGCTGTTTTTT
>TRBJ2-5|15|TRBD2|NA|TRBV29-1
CSVDGARAGGETQYF
TGCAGCGTTGATGGAGCGAGGGCGGGGGGAGAGACCCAGTACTTC
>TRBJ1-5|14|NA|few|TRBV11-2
CASRHNRDAQPQHF
TGTGCCAGCAGGCACAACAGGGACGCTCAGCCCCAGCATTTT
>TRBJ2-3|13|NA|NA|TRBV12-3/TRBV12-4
CASSLLSTDTQYF
TGTGCCAGCAGTTTGTTGAGCACAGATACGCAGTATTTT
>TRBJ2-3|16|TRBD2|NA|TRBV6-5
CASSQRSGGAGDTQYF
TGTGCCAGCAGCCAACGTAGCGGGGGGGCCGGGGATACGCAGTATTTT
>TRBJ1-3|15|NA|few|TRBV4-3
CASSPGPTAGNTIYF
TGCGCCAGCAGCCCTGGACCTACTGCTGGAAACACCATATATTTT
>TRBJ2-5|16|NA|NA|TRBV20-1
CSATPRGGVRRETQYF
TGCAGTGCTACGCCTCGGGGCGGGGTTCGGCGAGAGACCCAGTACTTC
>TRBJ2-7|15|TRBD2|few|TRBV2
CASSATSGGTYEQYF
TGTGCCAGCAGCGCTACTAGCGGGGGGACGTACGAGCAGTACTTC
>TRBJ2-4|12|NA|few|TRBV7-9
CASSPRVDIQYF
TGTGCCAGCAGCCCCAGGGTGGACATTCAGTACTTC
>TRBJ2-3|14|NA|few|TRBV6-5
CASSTGFYTDTQYF
TGTGCCAGCAGCACCGGATTCTACACAGATACGCAGTATTTT
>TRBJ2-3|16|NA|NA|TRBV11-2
CASSLDGTSGTDTQYF
TGTGCCAGCAGCTTAGACGGAACGTCAGGCACAGATACGCAGTATTTT
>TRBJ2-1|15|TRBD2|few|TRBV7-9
CASRPLAAFYNEQFF
TGTGCCAGCAGACCTCTAGCGGCGTTTTACAATGAGCAGTTCTTC
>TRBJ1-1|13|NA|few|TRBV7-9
CPSSFRGDTEAFF
TGTCCCAGCAGCTTTCGGGGTGACACTGAAGCTTTCTTT
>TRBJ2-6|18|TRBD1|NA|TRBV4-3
CASSQDWQGASGANVLTF
TGCGCCAGCAGCCAAGACTGGCAGGGGGCCTCTGGGGCCAACGTCCTGACTTTC
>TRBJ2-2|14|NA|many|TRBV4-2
CASSQGIDARELFF
TGTGCCAGCAGCCAAGGAATAGATGCCCGGGAGCTGTTTTTT
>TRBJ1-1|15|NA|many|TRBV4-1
CASSQGQWGSTEAFF
TGCGCCAGCAGCCAAGGACAGTGGGGGAGCACTGAAGCTTTCTTT
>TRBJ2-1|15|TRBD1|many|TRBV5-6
CASSWGTGGFYEQFF
TGTGCCAGCAGCTGGGGGACAGGGGGCTTTTATGAGCAGTTCTTC
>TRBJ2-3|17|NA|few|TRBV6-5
CASSYSMAGAGTDTQYF
TGTGCCAGCAGTTACTCGATGGCAGGGGCCGGCACAGATACGCAGTATTTT
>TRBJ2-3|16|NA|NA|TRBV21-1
CASSTLVAGYTDTQYF
TGTGCCAGCAGCACACTTGTAGCGGGGTACACAGATACGCAGTATTTT